This paragraph reports one T cell receptor (beta chain). CDR3 length: 16 residues. V was cut by 4 bases and J by 0 bases, with 12 bases left in between. Germline V gene lookup returns CDR1 MNHEY and CDR2 SMNVEV (reference sequence). Clones were sequenced by immunoSEQ multiplex PCR, and TCRdb holds only the in-frame ones, with some missing. The repertoire holds over 150,000 clones, with 91% as singletons. This specimen belongs to a study of control samples from healthy donors and cancer patients. The sequence derives from a middle-aged woman in good health. Sequencing was performed on blood. V usage is TRBV27 and J usage is TRBJ2-2, with D unresolved. As DNA, the CDR3 is TGTGCCAGCAGTTCTCACAGCACCTCGAACACCGGGGAGCTGTTTTTT. It yields the protein CASSSHSTSNTGELFF.